This TCR beta chain originates from a study of cytomegalovirus exposure and HLA in healthy donors. The PCR made use of 60 Vbeta and 13 Jbeta primers. TCRdb's copy holds only in-frame clones and misses some; the assay was immunoSEQ multiplex PCR. The sample lists 120,000 or so clones; 60% to 80% were seen once. Germline V gene sequence: CDR1 MNHNY, CDR2 SVGAGI (reference sequence). Trimming took off 2 bases at V and 8 bases at J, with 21 bases between the two ends. This CDR3 spans 16 amino acids. The TCR sequence derives from a man in his thirties or forties in good health and CMV-seronegative. The chain employs TRBV6-6 and TRBJ1-2, with D perhaps matching TRBD1 (6 bases). The specimen sequenced was PBMCs. The CDR3 nucleotides read TGTGCCAGCAGTTACACCCTCGGGGGCGGGGGACGAGGCTACACCTTC. Translating it yields CASSYTLGGGGRGYTF.